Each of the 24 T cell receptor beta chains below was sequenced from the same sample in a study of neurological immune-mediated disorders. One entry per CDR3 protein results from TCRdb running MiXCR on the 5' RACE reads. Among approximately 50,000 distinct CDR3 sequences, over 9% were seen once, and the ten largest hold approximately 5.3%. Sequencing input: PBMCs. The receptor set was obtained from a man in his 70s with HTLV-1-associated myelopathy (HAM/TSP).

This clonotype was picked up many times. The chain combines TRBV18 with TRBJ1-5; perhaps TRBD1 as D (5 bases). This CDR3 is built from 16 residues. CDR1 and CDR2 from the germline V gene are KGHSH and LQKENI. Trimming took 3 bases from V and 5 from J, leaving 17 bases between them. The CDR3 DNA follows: TGTGCCAGCTCACCTCAATCCGGGGGGTCCCATCAGCCCCAGCATTTT. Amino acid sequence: CASSPQSGGSHQPQHF.

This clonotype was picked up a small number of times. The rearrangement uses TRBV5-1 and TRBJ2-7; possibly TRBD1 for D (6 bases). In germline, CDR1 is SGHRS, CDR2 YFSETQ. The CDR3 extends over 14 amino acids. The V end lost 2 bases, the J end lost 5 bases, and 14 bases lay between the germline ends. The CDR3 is CASSFSGTTNEQYF. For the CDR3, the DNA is TGCGCCAGCAGCTTTTCCGGGACAACAAACGAGCAGTACTTC. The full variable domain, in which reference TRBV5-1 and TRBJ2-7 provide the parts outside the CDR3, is KAGVTQTPRYLIKTRGQQVTLSCSPISGHRSVSWYQQTPGQGLQFLFEYFSETQRNKGNFPGRFSGRQFSNSRSEMNVSTLELGDSALYLCASSFSGTTNEQYFGPGTRLTVT.

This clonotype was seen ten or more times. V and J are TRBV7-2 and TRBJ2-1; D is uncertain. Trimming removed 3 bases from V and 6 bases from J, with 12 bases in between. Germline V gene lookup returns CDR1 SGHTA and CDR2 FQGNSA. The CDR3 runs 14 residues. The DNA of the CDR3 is TGTGCCAGCAGCTTTAGGCCGATGGGCAATGAGCAGTTCTTC. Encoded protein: CASSFRPMGNEQFF.

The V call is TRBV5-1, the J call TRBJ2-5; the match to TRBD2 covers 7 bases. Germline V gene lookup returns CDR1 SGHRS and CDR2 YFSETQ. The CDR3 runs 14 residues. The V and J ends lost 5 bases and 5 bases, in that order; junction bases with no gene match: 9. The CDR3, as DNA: TGCGCCAGCAGTCGGTCGGGAGGTTGGGAGACCCAGTACTTC. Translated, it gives CASSRSGGWETQYF. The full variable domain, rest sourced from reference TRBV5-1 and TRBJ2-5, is KAGVTQTPRYLIKTRGQQVTLSCSPISGHRSVSWYQQTPGQGLQFLFEYFSETQRNKGNFPGRFSGRQFSNSRSEMNVSTLELGDSALYLCASSRSGGWETQYFGPGTRLLVL.

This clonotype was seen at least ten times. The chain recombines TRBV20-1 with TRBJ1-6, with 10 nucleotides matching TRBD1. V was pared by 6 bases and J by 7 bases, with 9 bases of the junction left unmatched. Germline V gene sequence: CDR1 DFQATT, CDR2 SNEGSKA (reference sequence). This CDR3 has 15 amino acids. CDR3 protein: CSAKTGGRENSPLHF. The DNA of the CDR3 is TGCAGTGCCAAGACAGGGGGCAGGGAAAATTCACCCCTCCACTTT.

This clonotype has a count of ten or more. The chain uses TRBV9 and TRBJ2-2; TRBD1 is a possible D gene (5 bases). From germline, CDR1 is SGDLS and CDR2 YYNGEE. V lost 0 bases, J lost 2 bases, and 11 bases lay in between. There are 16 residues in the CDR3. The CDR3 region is CASSVGGIPNTGELFF. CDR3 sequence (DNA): TGTGCCAGCAGCGTAGGGGGCATTCCCAACACCGGGGAGCTGTTTTTT.

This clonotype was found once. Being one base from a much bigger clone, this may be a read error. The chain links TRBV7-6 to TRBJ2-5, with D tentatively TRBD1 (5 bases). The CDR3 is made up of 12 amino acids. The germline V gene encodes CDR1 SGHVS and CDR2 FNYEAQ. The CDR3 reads CPSSFPGQTQYF. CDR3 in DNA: TGTCCCAGCAGCTTTCCAGGGCAGACCCAGTACTTC.

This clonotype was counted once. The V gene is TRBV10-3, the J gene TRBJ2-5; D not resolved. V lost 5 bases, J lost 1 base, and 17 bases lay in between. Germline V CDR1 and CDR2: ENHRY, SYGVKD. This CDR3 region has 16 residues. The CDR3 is CAISNNFGRTQETQYF. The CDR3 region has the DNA TGTGCCATCAGTAATAATTTCGGCAGGACCCAAGAGACCCAGTACTTC.

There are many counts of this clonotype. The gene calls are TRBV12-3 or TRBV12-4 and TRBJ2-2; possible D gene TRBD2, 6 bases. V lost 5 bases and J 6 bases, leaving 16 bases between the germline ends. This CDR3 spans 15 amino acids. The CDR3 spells CASSQRRAGAGELFF. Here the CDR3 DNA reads TGTGCCAGCAGTCAACGGAGGGCCGGGGCCGGGGAGCTGTTTTTT.

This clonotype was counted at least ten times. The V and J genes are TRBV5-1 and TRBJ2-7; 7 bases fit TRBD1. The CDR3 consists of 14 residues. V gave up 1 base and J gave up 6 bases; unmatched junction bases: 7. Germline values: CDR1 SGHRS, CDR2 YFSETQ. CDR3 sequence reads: CASSLSQGVGEQYF. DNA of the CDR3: TGCGCCAGCAGCTTGTCCCAGGGGGTAGGCGAGCAGTACTTC.

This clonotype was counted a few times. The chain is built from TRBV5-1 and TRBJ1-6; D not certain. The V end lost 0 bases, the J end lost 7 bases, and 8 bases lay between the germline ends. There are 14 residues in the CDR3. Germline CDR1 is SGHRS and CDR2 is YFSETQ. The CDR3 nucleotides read TGCGCCAGCAGCTTGGGACAAGGGAATTCACCCCTCCACTTT. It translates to CASSLGQGNSPLHF.

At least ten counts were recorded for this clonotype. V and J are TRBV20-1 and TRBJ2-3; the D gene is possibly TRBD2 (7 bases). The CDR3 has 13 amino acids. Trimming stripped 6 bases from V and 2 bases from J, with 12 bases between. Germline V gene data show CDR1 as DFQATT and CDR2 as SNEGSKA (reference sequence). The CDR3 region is CSAKGGPTDTQYF. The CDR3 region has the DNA TGCAGTGCGAAGGGGGGGCCCACAGATACGCAGTATTTT.

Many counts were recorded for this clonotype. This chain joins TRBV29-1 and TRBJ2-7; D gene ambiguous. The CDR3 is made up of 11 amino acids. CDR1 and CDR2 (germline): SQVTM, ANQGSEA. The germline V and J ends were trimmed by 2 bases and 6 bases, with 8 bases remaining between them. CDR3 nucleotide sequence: TGCAGCGTTGAATTTCGGAGCGAGCAGTACTTC. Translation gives CSVEFRSEQYF.

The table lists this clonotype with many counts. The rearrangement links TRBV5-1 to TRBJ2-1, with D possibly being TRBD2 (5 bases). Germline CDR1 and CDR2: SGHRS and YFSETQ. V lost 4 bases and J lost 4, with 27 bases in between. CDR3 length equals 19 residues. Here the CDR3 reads CASSPGGGRWGAPYNEQFF. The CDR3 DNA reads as TGCGCCAGCAGCCCTGGCGGCGGGCGGTGGGGTGCCCCATACAATGAGCAGTTCTTC.

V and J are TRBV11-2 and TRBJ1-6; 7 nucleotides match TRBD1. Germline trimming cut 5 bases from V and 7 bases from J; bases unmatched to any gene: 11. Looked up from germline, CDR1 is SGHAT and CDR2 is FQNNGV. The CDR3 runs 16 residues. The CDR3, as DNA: TGTGCCAGCAGCCCAATCTACAGGGGTTGGAATTCACCCCTCCACTTT. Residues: CASSPIYRGWNSPLHF. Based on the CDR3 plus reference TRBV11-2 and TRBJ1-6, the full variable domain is EAGVAQSPRYKIIEKRQSVAFWCNPISGHATLYWYQQILGQGPKLLIQFQNNGVVDDSQLPKDRFSAERLKGVDSTLKIQPAKLEDSAVYLCASSPIYRGWNSPLHFGNGTRLTVT.

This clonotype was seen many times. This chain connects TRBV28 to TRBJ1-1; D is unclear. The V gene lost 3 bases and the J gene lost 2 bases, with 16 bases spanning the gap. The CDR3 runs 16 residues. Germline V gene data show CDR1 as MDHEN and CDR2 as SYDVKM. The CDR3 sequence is CASSFPGRGINTEAFF. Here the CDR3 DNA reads TGTGCCAGCAGTTTTCCCGGGCGAGGGATCAACACTGAAGCTTTCTTT.

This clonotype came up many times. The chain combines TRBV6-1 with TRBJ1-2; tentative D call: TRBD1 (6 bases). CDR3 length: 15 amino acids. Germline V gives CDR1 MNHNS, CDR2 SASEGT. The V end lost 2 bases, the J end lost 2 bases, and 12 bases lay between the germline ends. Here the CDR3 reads CASSEFRGANYGYTF. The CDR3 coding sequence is TGTGCCAGCAGTGAATTCCGGGGGGCCAACTATGGCTACACCTTC.

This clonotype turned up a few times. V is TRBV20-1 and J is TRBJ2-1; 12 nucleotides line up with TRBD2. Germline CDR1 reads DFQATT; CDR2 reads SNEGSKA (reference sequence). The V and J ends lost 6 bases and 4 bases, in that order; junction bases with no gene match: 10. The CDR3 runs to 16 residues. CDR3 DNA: TGCAGTGCCATTTCGGCTAGCGGGAGGGAGTACAATGAGCAGTTCTTC. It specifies CSAISASGREYNEQFF.

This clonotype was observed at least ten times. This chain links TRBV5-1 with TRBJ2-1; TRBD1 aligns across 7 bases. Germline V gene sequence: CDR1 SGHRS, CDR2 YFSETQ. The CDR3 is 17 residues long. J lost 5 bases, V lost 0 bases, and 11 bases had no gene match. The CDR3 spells CASSLASGTVHDNEQFF. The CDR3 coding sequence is TGCGCCAGCAGCTTGGCCTCGGGGACAGTACACGACAATGAGCAGTTCTTC. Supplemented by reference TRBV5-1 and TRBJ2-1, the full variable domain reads KAGVTQTPRYLIKTRGQQVTLSCSPISGHRSVSWYQQTPGQGLQFLFEYFSETQRNKGNFPGRFSGRQFSNSRSEMNVSTLELGDSALYLCASSLASGTVHDNEQFFGPGTRLTVL.

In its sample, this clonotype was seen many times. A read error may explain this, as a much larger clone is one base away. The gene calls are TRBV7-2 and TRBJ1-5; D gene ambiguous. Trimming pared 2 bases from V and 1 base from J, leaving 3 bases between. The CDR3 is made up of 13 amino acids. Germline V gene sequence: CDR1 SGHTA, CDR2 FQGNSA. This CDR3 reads CASSLRSNQPQHF. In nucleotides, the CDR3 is TGTGCCAGCAGCTTACGGAGCAATCAGCCCCAGCATTTT.

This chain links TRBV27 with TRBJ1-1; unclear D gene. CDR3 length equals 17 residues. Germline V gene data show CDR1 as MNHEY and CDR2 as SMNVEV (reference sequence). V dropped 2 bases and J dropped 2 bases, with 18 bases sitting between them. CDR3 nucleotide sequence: TGTGCCAGCAGTTTACGGCCCCCAACTTCTCGCAACACTGAAGCTTTCTTT. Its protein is CASSLRPPTSRNTEAFF.

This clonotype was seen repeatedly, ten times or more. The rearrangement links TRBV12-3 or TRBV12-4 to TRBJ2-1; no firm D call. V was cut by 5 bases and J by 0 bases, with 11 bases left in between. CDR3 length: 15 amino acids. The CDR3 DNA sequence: TGTGCCAGCAGTCCTACAAGACACTCCTACAATGAGCAGTTCTTC. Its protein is CASSPTRHSYNEQFF.

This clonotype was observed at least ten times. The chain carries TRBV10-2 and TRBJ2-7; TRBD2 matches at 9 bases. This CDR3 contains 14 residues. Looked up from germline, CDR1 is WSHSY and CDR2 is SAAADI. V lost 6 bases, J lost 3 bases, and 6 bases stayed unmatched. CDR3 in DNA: TGCGCCAGCAGAGGAGCGGGAGGCGGCTACGAGCAGTACTTC. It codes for CASRGAGGGYEQYF.

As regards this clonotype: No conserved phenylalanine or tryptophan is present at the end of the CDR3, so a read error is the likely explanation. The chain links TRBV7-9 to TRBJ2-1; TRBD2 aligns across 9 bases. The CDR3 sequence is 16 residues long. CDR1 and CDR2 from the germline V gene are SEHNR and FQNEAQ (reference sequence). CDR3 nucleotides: TGTGCCAGAAGCTTAGCGAAGGTAGCGGGAGTAGCTGAGCAGTTCTTA. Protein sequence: CARSLAKVAGVAEQFL.